Shown below are 15 T cell receptor beta chains from a single sample sequenced in a study. Each CDR3 protein is one row after TCRdb ran MiXCR on the RT-PCR reads. This sample has about 680,000 distinct CDR3 sequences, with more than 13% found just once. Sequencing was done on a sample of memory CD4+ T cells from blood. The receptor set was obtained from a female donor in good health, serving as a healthy control.

This clonotype was recorded a few times. The chain recombines TRBV20-1 with TRBJ1-2, with 8 nucleotides matching TRBD1. The CDR3 sequence is 13 residues long. With V trimmed by 4 bases and J by 4 bases, 5 bases remained unmatched. CDR1 is DFQATT and CDR2 is SNEGSKA in the germline V gene (reference sequence). The CDR3 reads CSATGGWSYGYTF. DNA for the CDR3: TGCAGTGCTACAGGGGGCTGGAGCTATGGCTACACCTTC.

This chain links TRBV5-1 with TRBJ2-1; D unresolved. The CDR3 sequence is 13 residues long. The germline gives CDR1 SGHRS, CDR2 YFSETQ. Trimming removed 4 bases from V and 5 bases from J, with 10 bases in between. The CDR3 spells CASSIGGDNEQFF. CDR3 DNA: TGCGCCAGCAGCATTGGTGGGGACAATGAGCAGTTCTTC.

This clonotype has a count of ten or more. The chain combines TRBV7-8 with TRBJ1-3; a possible D gene is TRBD1 (6 bases). Germline V gives CDR1 SGHVS, CDR2 FQNEAQ. This CDR3 is built from 15 residues. Trimming shortened V by 5 bases and J by 4 bases, and 15 bases separated the two germline ends. The CDR3 is CASSIAQGYGNTIYF. The CDR3 region has the DNA TGTGCCAGCAGCATCGCCCAGGGGTACGGAAACACCATATATTTT.

This clonotype was picked up a small number of times. The chain has TRBV15 and TRBJ1-2; D gene ambiguous. This CDR3 is 16 amino acids long. Germline CDR1 is LNHNV and CDR2 is YYDKDF (reference sequence). Trimming removed 2 bases from V and 8 bases from J, with 21 bases in between. CDR3 coding DNA: TGTGCCACCAGCAGAACCGGTGGGGAGCCTTCGGGCGGCTACACCTTC. This encodes CATSRTGGEPSGGYTF. Using reference TRBV15 and TRBJ1-2 for the parts outside the CDR3, the full variable domain is DAMVIQNPRYQVTQFGKPVTLSCSQTLNHNVMYWYQQKSSQAPKLLFHYYDKDFNNEADTPDNFQSRRPNTSFCFLDIRSPGLGDTAMYLCATSRTGGEPSGGYTFGSGTRLTVV.

This clonotype was counted between two and nine times. The J gene is TRBJ1-3, the V gene TRBV7-2; TRBD1 is a possible D gene (5 bases). Germline assignment: CDR1 SGHTA and CDR2 FQGNSA. CDR3 size: 17 residues. V lost 5 bases to trimming and J lost 3 bases, with 20 bases between them. DNA of the CDR3: TGTGCCAGCAGCCCCACCCCGGCCGGGACGGGTGGAAACACCATATATTTT. Protein product: CASSPTPAGTGGNTIYF.

The chain is built from TRBV5-1 and TRBJ1-1; possibly TRBD1 for D (5 bases). Germline V lookup: CDR1 SGHRS, CDR2 YFSETQ. This CDR3 has 15 amino acids. Trimming took off 6 bases at V and 1 base at J, with 16 bases between the two ends. The CDR3 coding sequence is TGCGCCAGCACGTACCGGGGGGACCCGAACACTGAAGCTTTCTTT. Amino acid sequence: CASTYRGDPNTEAFF.

V is TRBV28 and J is TRBJ1-4, with D unresolved. The CDR3 sequence is 12 residues long. Deletions cut 5 bases from V and 4 bases from J, with 5 bases between. Germline CDR1 MDHEN, CDR2 SYDVKM. DNA for the CDR3: TGTGCCAGCAGTACCGTTAATGAAAAACTGTTTTTT. Translated, it gives CASSTVNEKLFF.

The chain has TRBV7-2 and TRBJ2-3; 7 bases are a match to TRBD1. Germline CDR1 SGHTA, CDR2 FQGNSA. V was clipped by 1 base and J by 2 bases; unmatched bases: 6. The CDR3 runs 16 residues. The CDR3 DNA is TGTGCCAGCAGCTTAGTGGGACAGCTAGACACAGATACGCAGTATTTT. It translates to CASSLVGQLDTDTQYF.

Only a few counts were recorded for this clonotype. The chain combines TRBV4-3 with TRBJ2-3; TRBD1 agrees at 12 bases. The trim removed 4 bases at V and 6 bases at J, leaving 11 bases unmatched. Germline V gene data show CDR1 as LGHNA and CDR2 as YSLEER. This CDR3 is built from 17 residues. The CDR3 region is CASSLTVPGQGADTQYF. CDR3 coding DNA: TGCGCCAGCAGCCTTACCGTACCGGGACAGGGGGCTGATACGCAGTATTTT.

This clonotype was found a few times. This rearrangement joins TRBV29-1 to TRBJ1-2, with unresolved D. This CDR3 is built from 13 residues. V was cut by 3 bases and J by 6 bases, with 14 bases left in between. Germline V gives CDR1 SQVTM, CDR2 ANQGSEA. CDR3: CSVELQPTNGYTF. The CDR3 DNA sequence: TGCAGCGTTGAGTTGCAGCCTACTAATGGCTACACCTTC.

The chain recombines TRBV2 with TRBJ2-5; the D gene is possibly TRBD2 (6 bases). The CDR3 contains 13 residues. Trimming removed 5 bases from V and 7 bases from J, with 14 bases in between. Germline CDR1 and CDR2: SNHLY and FYNNEI. The CDR3 DNA follows: TGTGCCAGCAGTAGCGGGCCGGCAGTGACCCAGTACTTC. Residues: CASSSGPAVTQYF.

V gene TRBV15 combines with J gene TRBJ2-5, with D perhaps given as TRBD1 or TRBD2 (5 bases each). Germline-derived CDR1 and CDR2 are LNHNV and YYDKDF (reference sequence). The CDR3 has 14 amino acids. The germline V and J ends were trimmed by 1 base and 4 bases, with 10 bases remaining between them. CDR3 bases: TGTGCCACCAGCAGAGGAGGGGCCCGAGAGACCCAGTACTTC. Translated, it gives CATSRGGARETQYF. Full variable domain (rest looked up from reference TRBV15 and TRBJ2-5): DAMVIQNPRYQVTQFGKPVTLSCSQTLNHNVMYWYQQKSSQAPKLLFHYYDKDFNNEADTPDNFQSRRPNTSFCFLDIRSPGLGDTAMYLCATSRGGARETQYFGPGTRLLVL.

This clonotype appeared many times. CDR3: CASSLNTGGQETQYF. As DNA, the CDR3 is TGCGCCAGCAGCTTAAATACAGGGGGGCAAGAGACCCAGTACTTC. The chain joins TRBV5-1 to TRBJ2-5, with 8 nucleotides matching TRBD1. The CDR3 extends over 15 amino acids. CDR1 and CDR2 from the germline V gene are SGHRS and YFSETQ. The junction had 5 bases not matched to a gene; V was cut back by 2 bases and J by 2 bases.

The rearrangement uses TRBV5-5 and TRBJ1-1, with D perhaps TRBD1 (6 bases). Trimming shortened V by 4 bases and J by 4 bases, and 23 bases separated the two germline ends. The CDR3 is made up of 17 amino acids. Looked up from germline, CDR1 is SGHKS and CDR2 is YYEKEE (reference sequence). The chain's CDR3 is CASSPFIRREGGTEAFF. CDR3 sequence (DNA): TGTGCCAGCAGCCCGTTTATAAGGAGGGAGGGGGGCACTGAAGCTTTCTTT. The variable domain in full, completed from reference TRBV5-5 and TRBJ1-1, reads DAGVTQSPTHLIKTRGQQVTLRCSPISGHKSVSWYQQVLGQGPQFIFQYYEKEERGRGNFPDRFSARQFPNYSSELNVNALLLGDSALYLCASSPFIRREGGTEAFFGQGTRLTVV.

Only a few counts were recorded for this clonotype. The CDR3 sequence is CSARDTRNTGELFF. CDR3 in DNA: TGCAGTGCTAGAGATACAAGGAACACCGGGGAGCTGTTTTTT. The chain combines TRBV20-1 with TRBJ2-2; D gene unclear. The CDR3 contains 14 residues. V was shortened by 0 bases and J by 1 base, with 6 bases between the two germline ends. Germline values: CDR1 DFQATT, CDR2 SNEGSKA (reference sequence).